The 23 T cell receptor beta chains given below trace back to one sample, sequenced in a study of cytomegalovirus exposure and HLA in healthy donors. The study ran its PCR with 60 Vbeta and 13 Jbeta primers. Assay: immunoSEQ multiplex PCR; the TCRdb copy retains only in-frame clones and omits some. The sample includes about 160,000 clones, about 80% of them seen just once. Specimen: PBMCs. The receptor set was obtained from a man aged 18 to 35 in good health and CMV-seropositive.

This CDR3 reads CASSLGQGKNSPLHF. The CDR3 DNA reads TGCGCCAGCAGCTTGGGACAGGGAAAAAATTCACCCCTCCACTTT. The chain uses TRBV5-1 and TRBJ1-6, with 7 bases that match TRBD1. CDR3 length equals 15 residues. CDR1 SGHRS and CDR2 YFSETQ come from the germline V gene. J gave up 7 bases and V 0 bases, and 4 bases lay outside the gene matches.

The chain uses TRBV5-6 and TRBJ1-2; 10 nucleotides align to TRBD1. The CDR3 loop spans 17 amino acids. The germline V gene encodes CDR1 SGHDT and CDR2 YYEEEE. V gave up 0 bases and J gave up 4 bases; unmatched junction bases: 9. In nucleotides, the CDR3 is TGTGCCAGCAGCTTGGAGACAGGGGGCGGGATGGGCTATGGCTACACCTTC. It specifies CASSLETGGGMGYGYTF.

V and J are TRBV6-5 and TRBJ1-6, with D tentatively TRBD1 (5 bases). The germline V gene encodes CDR1 MNHEY and CDR2 SVGAGI. V shed 7 bases and J shed 2 bases, with 6 bases lying between them. The CDR3 is 13 amino acids. CDR3 DNA sequence: TGTGCCAGCACGGGGGCCTATAATTCACCCCTCCACTTT. It translates to CASTGAYNSPLHF.

V and J are TRBV6-1 and TRBJ1-5; 9 nucleotides line up with TRBD1. After removal of 5 bases from V and 7 bases from J, the junction contained 6 bases not matched to a gene. This CDR3 spans 14 amino acids. Germline CDR1 is MNHNS and CDR2 is SASEGT. CDR3 loop: CASSSDRGGQPQHF. The CDR3 region has the DNA TGTGCCAGCAGTTCGGACAGGGGTGGCCAGCCCCAGCATTTT.

CDR3 residues: CASSLFAGADANYGYTF. The CDR3 DNA sequence: TGTGCCAGCAGCTTATTCGCAGGGGCAGACGCTAACTATGGCTACACCTTC. The chain combines TRBV7-2 with TRBJ1-2; D perhaps matches TRBD1 (6 bases). The CDR3 extends over 17 amino acids. The germline CDR1 and CDR2 sequences are SGHTA and FQGNSA. V was clipped by 2 bases and J by 0 bases, with 16 bases between them.

As DNA, the CDR3 is TGTGCCAGTAGCCCACAGGGAATCGGGAGCAATCAGCCCCAGCATTTT. Encoded protein: CASSPQGIGSNQPQHF. V gene TRBV19 combines with J gene TRBJ1-5; TRBD1 is a possible D gene (6 bases). V lost 6 bases to trimming and J lost 1 base, with 16 bases between them. Germline V gene sequence: CDR1 LNHDA, CDR2 SQIVND (reference sequence). The CDR3 extends over 16 amino acids.

The chain joins TRBV6-5 to TRBJ2-7; TRBD1 aligns across 11 bases. The CDR3 is 15 amino acids. The germline gives CDR1 MNHEY, CDR2 SVGAGI. The ends lost 6 bases at V and 4 bases at J; junction bases unmatched: 8. CDR3 amino acids: CASSSPGQGVYEQYF. CDR3 nucleotides: TGTGCCAGCAGCAGTCCGGGACAGGGGGTTTACGAGCAGTACTTC.

The rearrangement links TRBV5-8 to TRBJ1-3, with no clear D. The CDR3 is 14 residues long. The germline gives CDR1 SGHTS, CDR2 YDEGEE. Trimming shortened V by 4 bases and J by 0 bases, and 8 bases separated the two germline ends. The CDR3: CASSGGSSGNTIYF. CDR3 sequence (DNA): TGTGCCAGCAGCGGCGGGAGCTCTGGAAACACCATATATTTT.

The chain recombines TRBV4-1 with TRBJ2-3; D call uncertain. Looked up from germline, CDR1 is MGHRA and CDR2 is YSYEKL. This CDR3 region has 14 residues. Trimming cost V 0 bases and J 2 bases, with 6 bases left between them. The CDR3 coding sequence is TGCGCCAGCAGCCAAGACCAGAACACAGATACGCAGTATTTT. Translation gives CASSQDQNTDTQYF.

CDR3 sequence reads: CAISELALNQPQHF. The CDR3 nucleotides read TGTGCCATCAGTGAGTTAGCCCTAAATCAGCCCCAGCATTTT. V gene TRBV10-3 combines with J gene TRBJ1-5; D gene ambiguous. This CDR3 has 14 residues. The germline V and J ends were trimmed by 1 base and 4 bases, with 8 bases remaining between them. Germline V gene data show CDR1 as ENHRY and CDR2 as SYGVKD.

The chain joins TRBV10-3 to TRBJ1-5; D may be TRBD1 (5 bases). The germline gives CDR1 ENHRY, CDR2 SYGVKD. The CDR3 runs 15 residues. Between the trimmed V and J ends, which lost 5 bases and 6 bases, there was a span of 17 bases. The chain's CDR3 is CAISSVGGAGQPQHF. The CDR3 DNA follows: TGTGCCATCAGTAGTGTTGGTGGGGCCGGTCAGCCCCAGCATTTT.

This chain connects TRBV5-1 to TRBJ1-2, with D perhaps matching TRBD1 (6 bases). The CDR3 sequence is 16 residues long. The germline CDR1 and CDR2 sequences are SGHRS and YFSETQ. The V and J ends lost 3 bases and 1 base respectively, with 16 bases between them. CDR3 region: CASSSVRGRINYGYTF. The DNA of the CDR3 is TGCGCCAGCAGCTCGGTCAGGGGACGGATTAACTATGGCTACACCTTC.

The chain links TRBV15 to TRBJ2-5; D might be TRBD1 (5 bases). The V gene lost 2 bases and the J gene lost 5 bases, with 12 bases spanning the gap. CDR3 length equals 14 residues. Germline V gene sequence: CDR1 LNHNV, CDR2 YYDKDF (reference sequence). The CDR3 DNA is TGTGCCACCAGCAGACCAGGGATTGCGGAGACCCAGTACTTC. Amino acid sequence: CATSRPGIAETQYF.

The rearrangement uses TRBV11-1 and TRBJ2-7; perhaps TRBD2 as D (5 bases). The germline gives CDR1 SGHAT, CDR2 FQDESV (reference sequence). Trimming left V 5 bases short and J 2 bases short, with 13 bases between. This CDR3 comprises 14 residues. The CDR3 region has the DNA TGTGCCAGCAGCCGAAGGAGGCCGCCCTACGAGCAGTACTTC. The encoded protein is CASSRRRPPYEQYF.

This clone appeared a single time. This chain links TRBV6-5 with TRBJ1-1, with D perhaps TRBD1 (6 bases). The length of the CDR3 is 15 residues. Germline V gene data show CDR1 as MNHEY and CDR2 as SVGAGI. Trimming took off 0 bases at V and 5 bases at J, with 13 bases between the two ends. In DNA form, the CDR3 reads TGTGCCAGCAGTTACTCCGGGGGGCCCGGAACTGAAGCTTTCTTT. This sequence encodes CASSYSGGPGTEAFF.

The chain is built from TRBV29-1 and TRBJ2-1; the D gene is possibly TRBD1 (6 bases). V lost 2 bases to trimming and J lost 8 bases, with 13 bases between them. CDR1 is SQVTM and CDR2 is ANQGSEA in the germline V gene. This CDR3 comprises 13 residues. Here the CDR3 DNA reads TGCAGCGTTGAACAGGGGATCATCTATGAGCAGTTCTTC. Protein sequence: CSVEQGIIYEQFF.

The CDR3 loop reads CASSGSDKTYEQYF. CDR3 DNA: TGTGCCAGCAGTGGAAGCGATAAGACCTACGAGCAGTACTTC. The rearrangement links TRBV25-1 to TRBJ2-5; D unresolved. The J call may be incorrect, as the DNA end agrees better with TRBJ2-7. There are 14 residues in the CDR3. Germline CDR1 is MGHDK and CDR2 is SYGVNS.

This chain joins TRBV27 and TRBJ1-1; D unresolved. There are 14 residues in the CDR3. Trimming cost V 5 bases and J 7 bases, with 17 bases left between them. Germline lookup yields CDR1 MNHEY and CDR2 SMNVEV (reference sequence). CDR3 in amino acids: CASSLRQAAFEAFF. The CDR3 region has the DNA TGTGCCAGCAGTCTCCGGCAGGCCGCCTTTGAAGCTTTCTTT.

This clone has only one observation. This rearrangement joins TRBV15 to TRBJ2-7; perhaps TRBD2 as D (6 bases). CDR3 size: 15 residues. Germline CDR1 LNHNV, CDR2 YYDKDF (reference sequence). V shed 0 bases and J shed 3 bases, with 12 bases lying between them. CDR3 DNA: TGTGCCACCAGCAGAGATGGGGACTGGATCTACGAGCAGTACTTC. Residues: CATSRDGDWIYEQYF.

V usage is TRBV7-9 and J usage is TRBJ2-3; 7 positions agree with TRBD2. The CDR3 runs to 15 residues. The V and J ends lost 3 bases and 6 bases, in that order; junction bases with no gene match: 9. Germline CDR1 reads SEHNR; CDR2 reads FQNEAQ (reference sequence). DNA for the CDR3: TGTGCCAGCAGCTTGGGACTACTCCTTTTCGATACGCAGTATTTT. Its protein is CASSLGLLLFDTQYF.

The chain carries TRBV6-1 and TRBJ1-6, with a tentative D call TRBD1 (6 bases). The V end lost 4 bases, the J end lost 2 bases, and 12 bases lay between the germline ends. CDR3 length: 16 residues. Per the germline V gene, CDR1 is MNHNS and CDR2 is SASEGT. The CDR3 is CASSGFTGTYNSPLHF. CDR3 nucleotides: TGTGCCAGCAGTGGGTTTACAGGGACCTATAATTCACCCCTCCACTTT.

The chain is built from TRBV6-6 and TRBJ2-3, with D perhaps TRBD1 (5 bases). V was clipped by 8 bases and J by 6 bases, with 15 bases between them. There are 13 residues in the CDR3. The germline gives CDR1 MNHNY, CDR2 SVGAGI (reference sequence). The CDR3 sequence: CASGWSGSDTQYF. CDR3 DNA sequence: TGTGCCAGCGGCTGGTCAGGGTCGGATACGCAGTATTTT.

V gene TRBV7-2 combines with J gene TRBJ2-7; D is perhaps TRBD1 (6 bases). Germline V lookup: CDR1 SGHTA, CDR2 FQGNSA. The CDR3 length is 15 residues. The V gene lost 1 base and the J gene lost 2 bases, with 12 bases spanning the gap. CDR3 in amino acids: CASSLEAQGTYEQYF. CDR3 in DNA: TGTGCCAGCAGCTTAGAGGCCCAGGGGACCTACGAGCAGTACTTC. Combining the CDR3 with reference TRBV7-2 and TRBJ2-7 gives the whole variable domain GAGVSQSPSNKVTEKGKDVELRCDPISGHTALYWYRQSLGQGLEFLIYFQGNSAPDKSGLPSDRFSAERTGGSVSTLTIQRTQQEDSAVYLCASSLEAQGTYEQYFGPGTRLTVT.